This record concerns one T cell receptor (beta chain) sequence. Antigen: not known. The sample originates from a study of cytomegalovirus exposure and HLA in healthy donors. Notes on the study in general: The study listed roughly 160 cytomegalovirus-associated TCR beta chains. The CMV antigen specificity of a few CMV-associated chains was confirmed through in vitro analysis.

The PCR was carried out with 60 Vbeta primers and 13 Jbeta primers. Sequencing used immunoSEQ multiplex PCR; TCRdb keeps in-frame clones, though not all of them. This sample has 200,000 or so clones; about 90% occur once, and the top ten carry around 0.21%. The CDR3 runs to 11 residues. V gave up 3 bases and J gave up 5 bases, with 4 bases separating them. Germline-derived CDR1 and CDR2 are SGHDN and FVKESK. Sequenced: PBMCs. The chain employs TRBV14 and TRBJ2-5; the D is unclear. The receptor's source is a girl less than two years old in good health and CMV-seronegative. The CDR3 DNA sequence: TGTGCCAGCAGCCATTCGGAGACCCAGTACTTC. Amino acid sequence: CASSHSETQYF.